These T cell receptor beta chains were read from a single sample in a study of type 1 and type 2 diabetes patients. From the multiplex PCR reads, TCRdb called clonotypes with MiXCR, one entry per CDR3 protein. The sample lists approximately 260,000 distinct CDR3 sequences, around 50% occurring once. Material for sequencing was peripheral blood mononuclear cells (PBMCs). Receptor source: a man aged 18 to 35 with type 2 diabetes. Each CDR3 is given with its conserved first and last residue. The D gene is left open where the match is weak. Clone size is not always given. Where it is, it says once, few, many or a class for expanded clones.

j_call	d_call	clone_size	v_call	cdr3_nt	cdr3_aa
TRBJ2-1	.	.	TRBV28	TGTGCCAGCAGTGCTCCTCGGGGGAATGAGCAGTTCTTC	CASSAPRGNEQFF
TRBJ1-2	.	few	TRBV7-2	TGTGCCAGCAGCCGCGGGGGGAGCGATAACTATGGCTACACCTTC	CASSRGGSDNYGYTF
TRBJ1-1	.	many	TRBV2	TGTGCCAGCAGAGGGGCGGTCAGGACTGAAGCTTTCTTT	CASRGAVRTEAFF
TRBJ2-2	.	many	TRBV30	TGTGCCTGGATGGCAGGGCAGGCCGGGGAGCTGTTTTTT	CAWMAGQAGELFF
TRBJ1-1	TRBD1	.	TRBV2	TGTGCCAGCATTTATGGGACAGTGAACACTGAAGCTTTCTTT	CASIYGTVNTEAFF
TRBJ2-1	TRBD2	.	TRBV7-7	TGTGCCAGCAGCTTAAGTCCTAGCGGGATGAATGAGCAGTTCTTC	CASSLSPSGMNEQFF
TRBJ1-2	TRBD1	.	TRBV6-5	TGTGCCATCAGTGGGGACAGATACTATGGCTACACCTTC	CAISGDRYYGYTF
TRBJ1-2	.	.	TRBV10-1	TGTGCCATCCGTGGCAGGTTGGGATATGGCTACACCTTC	CAIRGRLGYGYTF
TRBJ1-5	.	.	TRBV28	TGTGCCAGCAGATTGTCCCGGAATTATCAGCCCCAGCATTTT	CASRLSRNYQPQHF
TRBJ1-5	.	.	TRBV10-3	TGTGCCATCAGTGGCCAGAGTAGCCAGCCCCAGCATTTT	CAISGQSSQPQHF
TRBJ1-2	TRBD1	.	TRBV12-3/TRBV12-4	TGTGCCAGCAGTTCACACCGGGACAGGGACTATGGCTACACCTTC	CASSSHRDRDYGYTF
TRBJ1-2	TRBD1	.	TRBV10-1	TGCGCCAGCAGTCGAGACAGGGACCATGGCTACACCTTC	CASSRDRDHGYTF
TRBJ2-2	.	.	TRBV7-6	TGTGCCAGCAGCTTAGAGTCCCCGGGCTCCGGGGAGCTGTTTTTT	CASSLESPGSGELFF
TRBJ2-1	TRBD2	.	TRBV20-1	TGCAGTGCCTTCCTACGACTAGCGGTCTACAATGAGCAGTTCTTC	CSAFLRLAVYNEQFF
TRBJ1-1	.	many	TRBV7-2	TGTGCCAGCAGCTTAGTGGGGGGCAGGGAAGCTTTCTTT	CASSLVGGREAFF
TRBJ1-1	.	.	TRBV5-1	TGCGCCAGCAGCTTGGGCCCCATACCGGGGGCCCTCCTGCCTCGGGACACTGAAGCTTTCTTT	CASSLGPIPGALLPRDTEAFF
TRBJ2-3	TRBD2	.	TRBV4-1	TGCGCCAGCAGCCAAGATGGGACCGGGGGGTACACAGATACGCAGTATTTT	CASSQDGTGGYTDTQYF
TRBJ1-1	.	.	TRBV7-8	TGTGCCAGCAGCCTGTCACGTAGGAACACTGAAGCTTTCTTT	CASSLSRRNTEAFF
TRBJ2-3	.	.	TRBV29-1	TGCAGCGTTGGTTTGCGGGCAGATACGCAGTATTTT	CSVGLRADTQYF
TRBJ1-1	.	once	TRBV7-6	TGTGCCAGCAGCTTAGCGCTAGGGGCTGAAGCTTTCTTT	CASSLALGAEAFF
TRBJ2-7	TRBD2	.	TRBV14	TGTGCCAGCAGCCAAGATATAGGAGCGGGAGAGGGCGAGCAGTACTTC	CASSQDIGAGEGEQYF
TRBJ2-2	TRBD2	.	TRBV9	TGTGCCAGCAGCGGTGGGGGGGCCGGGGAGCTGTTTTTT	CASSGGGAGELFF
TRBJ2-2	.	few	TRBV2	TGTGCCAGCAGTGAAAACGGGAACACCGGGGAGCTGTTTTTT	CASSENGNTGELFF
TRBJ1-5	.	.	TRBV6-6	TGTGCCAGCAGTTACTTGGACATTGGGGGACACCGAGGATATAGCAATCAGCCCCAGCATTTT	CASSYLDIGGHRGYSNQPQHF
TRBJ1-2	.	.	TRBV7-2	TGTGCCAGCAGCTTGGATAGAGGGGTGCGGGGCTACACCTTC	CASSLDRGVRGYTF
TRBJ1-6	.	.	TRBV13	TGTGCCAGCTCATGGCAGGGAAACAATTCACCCCTCCACTTT	CASSWQGNNSPLHF
TRBJ1-6	.	many	TRBV25-1	TGTGCCAGCGTTGGGGCAGGGGCGCGGAATTCACCCCTCCACTTT	CASVGAGARNSPLHF
TRBJ1-4	.	.	TRBV7-3	TGTGCCAGCAGCTTAGTAGACGGTGCAACTAATGAAAAACTGTTTTTT	CASSLVDGATNEKLFF